This T cell receptor (beta chain) is from a study of T-cell memory formation after mild COVID-19. Whole-study results and caveats: Researchers report contracting CD4+ clones mostly in CM and EM, with CD8+ clones in EMRA.

The CDR3 contains 15 residues. Looked up from germline, CDR1 is SGHRS and CDR2 is YFSETQ. Trimming removed 4 bases from V and 6 bases from J, with 14 bases in between. Via MiXCR, TCRdb re-called the 5' RACE reads, giving one row per CDR3 protein. The table lists about 600,000 distinct CDR3 sequences, less than 25% of them singletons, with 8.4% in the top ten. This clonotype showed up just a few times. Antigen specificity is unknown. The V and J genes are TRBV5-1 and TRBJ1-6; D unresolved. The sample consisted of PBMCs or a T cell subset sorted from them (not recorded which). The receptor's source is an adult woman who had mild COVID-19 (a few samples of this study predate the infection). Cell type and time point are not known. The CDR3, as DNA: TGCGCCAGCAGCGAGGACCTCCGGGGTAATTCACCCCTCCACTTT. Protein product: CASSEDLRGNSPLHF.